This T cell receptor beta chain was recorded in a study of OX40 agonist ivuxolimab in advanced cancers. Looking at the study overall: The study treated patients with ivuxolimab, an agonistic anti-OX40 (CD134) antibody. Past anti-PD-1, anti-PD-L1 or anti-CTLA-4 therapy was accepted, and 40% had received some. Partial responses were observed in three patients, of whom one had hepatocellular carcinoma and two had cutaneous melanoma. Study-wide points: Partial responders dosed at 0.1-3.0 mg/kg displayed clonal expansion ranking among the lowest.

Trimming removed 0 bases from V and 4 bases from J; junction bases left unmatched: 6. This CDR3 has 16 amino acids. Germline V gene lookup returns CDR1 SGHRS and CDR2 YFSETQ. A note on this clone: The target antigen is unknown.

The repertoire was sequenced with immunoSEQ multiplex PCR; TCRdb's copy has only in-frame clones and lacks some. The sample carries about 40,000 clones, 70% to 90% recorded once. The TCR was taken from an adult with an advanced solid tumor such as melanoma, head and neck, liver or kidney cancer. The input for sequencing was CD4+ or CD8+ T cells sorted from blood, taken in a trial of the OX40 agonist ivuxolimab. The chain employs TRBV5-1 and TRBJ2-7; 11 bases are a match to TRBD2. The CDR3 protein is CASSLDTSGGGYEQYF. The CDR3 region has the DNA TGCGCCAGCAGCTTGGATACTAGCGGGGGCGGTTACGAGCAGTACTTC.